This TCR beta chain was identified during a study of Ad26.COV2.S vaccination and SARS-CoV-2 variants. Across the whole study: Ad26.COV2.S given intramuscularly, once or twice 56 days apart. Study findings and constraints: Vaccinated and placebo-treated recipients had similar non-spike TCR breadth.

As to treatment: approximately 18 received Ad26.COV2.S at low or high dose, single or two shots; about 5 received placebo; per-sample allocation not given. Each sample was drawn 63 days after the first injection (of vaccine or placebo). Boston hosted the donor, who was an adult aged 18-55 years. An Ad26 vector was used to express Wuhan-strain SARS-CoV-2 spike as the vaccine. V lost 0 bases, J lost 7 bases, and 10 bases lay in between. Germline lookup yields CDR1 SGHKS and CDR2 YYEKEE (reference sequence). The CDR3 sequence is 14 residues long. For this clone: Its antigen is undetermined.

Sequencing was performed with immunoSEQ multiplex PCR; in TCRdb, only in-frame clones are kept and a portion is missing. The sample gives fewer than 400,000 clones, more than 70% of which show up once; roughly 2.1% is in the top ten. The sample in question was peripheral blood, obtained in a trial of Ad26.COV2.S vaccine versus placebo. V usage is TRBV5-5 and J usage is TRBJ1-4, with a tentative D call TRBD1 (5 bases). The sequence was collected from a person aged 18-65 years who received the Ad26.COV2.S COVID-19 vaccine or a placebo. The CDR3 sequence is CASSLEGGGEKLFF. In DNA, the CDR3 is TGTGCCAGCAGCTTGGAGGGCGGGGGTGAAAAACTGTTTTTT.